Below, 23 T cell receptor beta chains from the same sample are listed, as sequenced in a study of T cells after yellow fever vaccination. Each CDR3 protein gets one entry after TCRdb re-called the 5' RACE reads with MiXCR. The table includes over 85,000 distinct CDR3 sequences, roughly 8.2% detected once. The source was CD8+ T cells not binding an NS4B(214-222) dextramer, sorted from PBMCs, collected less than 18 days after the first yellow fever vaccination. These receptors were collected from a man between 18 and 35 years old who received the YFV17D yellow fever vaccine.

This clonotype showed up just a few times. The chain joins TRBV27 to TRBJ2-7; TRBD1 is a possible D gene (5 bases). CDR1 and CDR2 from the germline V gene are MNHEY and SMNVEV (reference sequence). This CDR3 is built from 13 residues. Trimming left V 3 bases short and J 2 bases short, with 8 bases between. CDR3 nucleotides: TGTGCCAGCAGTTTCCAGGGTCCCTACGAGCAGTACTTC. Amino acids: CASSFQGPYEQYF.

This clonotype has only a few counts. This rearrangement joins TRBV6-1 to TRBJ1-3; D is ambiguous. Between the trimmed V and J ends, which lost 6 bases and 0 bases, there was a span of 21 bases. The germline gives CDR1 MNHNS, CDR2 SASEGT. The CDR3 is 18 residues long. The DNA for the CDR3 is TGTGCCAGCAGCCTACCATCACAGCGAGTTCTCTCTGGAAACACCATATATTTT. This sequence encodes CASSLPSQRVLSGNTIYF.

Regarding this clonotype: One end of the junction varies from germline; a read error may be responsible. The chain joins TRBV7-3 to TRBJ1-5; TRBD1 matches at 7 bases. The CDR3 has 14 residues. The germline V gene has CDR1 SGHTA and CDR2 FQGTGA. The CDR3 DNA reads TGTACCAGCAGCTTAGTCACAGGGGATCAGCCCCAGCATTTT. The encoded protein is CTSSLVTGDQPQHF.

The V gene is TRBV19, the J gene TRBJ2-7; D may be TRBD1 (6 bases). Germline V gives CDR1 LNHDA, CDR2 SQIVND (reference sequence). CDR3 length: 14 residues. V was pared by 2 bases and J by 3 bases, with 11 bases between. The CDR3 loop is CASSISGDDYEQYF. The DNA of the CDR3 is TGTGCCAGTAGTATATCAGGGGATGACTACGAGCAGTACTTC.

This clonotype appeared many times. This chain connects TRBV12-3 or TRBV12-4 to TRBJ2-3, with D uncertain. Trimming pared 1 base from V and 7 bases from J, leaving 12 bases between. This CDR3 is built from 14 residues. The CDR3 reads CASSLGVKGNTQYF. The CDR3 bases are TGTGCCAGCAGTTTAGGGGTTAAAGGGAATACGCAGTATTTT.

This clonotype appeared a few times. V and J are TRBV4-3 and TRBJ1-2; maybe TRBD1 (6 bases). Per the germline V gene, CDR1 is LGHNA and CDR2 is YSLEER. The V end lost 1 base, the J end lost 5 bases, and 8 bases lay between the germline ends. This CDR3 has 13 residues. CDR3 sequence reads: CASSQGQEYGYTF. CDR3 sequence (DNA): TGCGCCAGCAGCCAAGGACAGGAGTATGGCTACACCTTC.

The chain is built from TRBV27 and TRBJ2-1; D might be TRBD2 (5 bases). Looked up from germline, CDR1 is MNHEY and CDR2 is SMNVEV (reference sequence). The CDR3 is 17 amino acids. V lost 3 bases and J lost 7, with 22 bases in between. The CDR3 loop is CASSLSGVLLSGNEQFF. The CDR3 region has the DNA TGTGCCAGCAGTTTGAGTGGGGTCCTACTTTCGGGAAATGAGCAGTTCTTC.

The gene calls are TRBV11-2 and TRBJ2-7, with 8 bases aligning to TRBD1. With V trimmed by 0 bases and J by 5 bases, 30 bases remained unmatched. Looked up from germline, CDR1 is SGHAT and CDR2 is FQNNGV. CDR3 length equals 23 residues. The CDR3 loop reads CASSLERLSELTGDDYLIHEQYF. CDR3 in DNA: TGTGCCAGCAGCTTAGAGAGGTTGTCGGAATTGACAGGGGACGACTACCTAATCCACGAGCAGTACTTC.

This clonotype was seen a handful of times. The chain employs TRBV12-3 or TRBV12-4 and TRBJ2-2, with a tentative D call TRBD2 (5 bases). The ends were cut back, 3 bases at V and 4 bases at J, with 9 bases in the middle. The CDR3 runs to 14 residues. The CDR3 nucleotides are TGTGCCAGCAGTTTCGAGGGCGTCACCGGGGAGCTGTTTTTT. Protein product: CASSFEGVTGELFF.

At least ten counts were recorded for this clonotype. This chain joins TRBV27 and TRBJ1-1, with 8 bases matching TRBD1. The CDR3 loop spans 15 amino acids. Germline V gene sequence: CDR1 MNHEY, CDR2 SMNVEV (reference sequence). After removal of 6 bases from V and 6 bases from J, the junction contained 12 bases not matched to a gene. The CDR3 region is CASSLTTGGGPEAFF. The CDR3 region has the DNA TGTGCCAGCAGCCTGACAACAGGGGGAGGTCCTGAAGCTTTCTTT.

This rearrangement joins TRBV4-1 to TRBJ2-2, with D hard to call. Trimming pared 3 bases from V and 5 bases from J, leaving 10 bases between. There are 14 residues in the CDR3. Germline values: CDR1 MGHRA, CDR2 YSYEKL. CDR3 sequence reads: CASSQASSTGELFF. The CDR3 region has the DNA TGCGCCAGCAGCCAGGCCTCCTCGACCGGGGAGCTGTTTTTT.

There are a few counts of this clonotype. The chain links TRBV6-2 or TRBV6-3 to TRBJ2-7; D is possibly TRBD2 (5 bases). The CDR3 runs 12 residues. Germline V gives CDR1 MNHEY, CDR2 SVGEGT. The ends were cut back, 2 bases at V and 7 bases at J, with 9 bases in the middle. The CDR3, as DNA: TGTGCCAGCAGTTACCGGGGTTTGGAGCAGTACTTC. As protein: CASSYRGLEQYF.

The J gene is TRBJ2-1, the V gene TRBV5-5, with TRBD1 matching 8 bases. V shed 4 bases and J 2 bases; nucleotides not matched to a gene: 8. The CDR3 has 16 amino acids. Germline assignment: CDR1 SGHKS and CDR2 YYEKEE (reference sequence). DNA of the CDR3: TGTGCCAGCAGCCCCCAGGACAGGGTCGCCTACAATGAGCAGTTCTTC. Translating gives CASSPQDRVAYNEQFF. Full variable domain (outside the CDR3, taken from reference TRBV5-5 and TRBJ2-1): DAGVTQSPTHLIKTRGQQVTLRCSPISGHKSVSWYQQVLGQGPQFIFQYYEKEERGRGNFPDRFSARQFPNYSSELNVNALLLGDSALYLCASSPQDRVAYNEQFFGPGTRLTVL.

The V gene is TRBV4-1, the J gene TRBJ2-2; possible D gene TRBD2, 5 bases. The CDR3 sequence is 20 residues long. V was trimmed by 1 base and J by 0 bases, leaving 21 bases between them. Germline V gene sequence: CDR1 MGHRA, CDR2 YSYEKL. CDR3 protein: CASSQVLVTADAANTGELFF. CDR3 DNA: TGCGCCAGCAGCCAAGTGTTGGTCACAGCGGACGCGGCGAACACCGGGGAGCTGTTTTTT.

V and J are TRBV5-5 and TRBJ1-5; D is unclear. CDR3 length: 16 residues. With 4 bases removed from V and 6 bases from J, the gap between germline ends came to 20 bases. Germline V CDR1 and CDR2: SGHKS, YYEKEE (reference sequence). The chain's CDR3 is CASSPLPVPPVQPQHF. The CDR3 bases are TGTGCCAGCAGCCCCCTACCCGTTCCCCCCGTTCAGCCCCAGCATTTT. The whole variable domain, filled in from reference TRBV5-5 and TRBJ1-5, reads DAGVTQSPTHLIKTRGQQVTLRCSPISGHKSVSWYQQVLGQGPQFIFQYYEKEERGRGNFPDRFSARQFPNYSSELNVNALLLGDSALYLCASSPLPVPPVQPQHFGDGTRLSIL.

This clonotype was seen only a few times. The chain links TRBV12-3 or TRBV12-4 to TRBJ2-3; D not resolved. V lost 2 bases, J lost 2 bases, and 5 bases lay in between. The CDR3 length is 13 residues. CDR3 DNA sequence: TGTGCCAGCAGTTTATTCCCCACAGATACGCAGTATTTT. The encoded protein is CASSLFPTDTQYF.

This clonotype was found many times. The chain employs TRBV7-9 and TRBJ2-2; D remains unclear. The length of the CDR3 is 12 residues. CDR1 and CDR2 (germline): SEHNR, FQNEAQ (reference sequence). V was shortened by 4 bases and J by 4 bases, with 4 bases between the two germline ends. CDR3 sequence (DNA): TGTGCCAGCAGCTCGACCACCGGGGAGCTGTTTTTT. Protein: CASSSTTGELFF.

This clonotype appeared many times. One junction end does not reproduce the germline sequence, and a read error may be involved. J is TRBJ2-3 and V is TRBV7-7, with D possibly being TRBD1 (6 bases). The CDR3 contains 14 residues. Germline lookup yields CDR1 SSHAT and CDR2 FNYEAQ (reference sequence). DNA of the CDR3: TGTGCTAGCAGCTTAGGACAGAGCACAGATACGCAGTATTTT. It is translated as CASSLGQSTDTQYF. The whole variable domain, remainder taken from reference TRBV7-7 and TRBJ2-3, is GAGVSQSPRYKVTKRGQDVTLRCDPISSHATLYWYQQALGQGPEFLTYFNYEAQPDKSGLPSDRFSAERPEGSISTLTIQRTEQRDSAMYRCASSLGQSTDTQYFGPGTRLTVL.

This CDR3 reads CASSLLVGHTEAFF. CDR3 nucleotide sequence: TGTGCCAGCAGCCTCCTCGTGGGGCACACTGAAGCTTTCTTT. The V and J genes are TRBV7-2 and TRBJ1-1; tentative D call: TRBD1 (5 bases). V was clipped by 5 bases and J by 3 bases, with 13 bases between them. Germline CDR1 reads SGHTA; CDR2 reads FQGNSA. The CDR3 runs to 14 residues.

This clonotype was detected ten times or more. As DNA, the CDR3 is TGTGCCAGCAGTTTAGCGCTCGGCACATACTCCTACAATGAGCAGTTCTTC. Translation: CASSLALGTYSYNEQFF. V and J are TRBV12-3 or TRBV12-4 and TRBJ2-1, with D unresolved. V was clipped by 0 bases and J by 0 bases, with 12 bases between them. CDR3 length: 17 amino acids.

The CDR3, as DNA: TGCGCCAGCAGCCAAGTGACGGTTAGCGCAGATACGCAGTATTTT. Translation: CASSQVTVSADTQYF. V and J are TRBV4-1 and TRBJ2-3, with D possibly being TRBD2 (5 bases). V was pared by 1 base and J by 4 bases, with 12 bases between. Germline CDR1 and CDR2: MGHRA and YSYEKL. CDR3 length: 15 amino acids.

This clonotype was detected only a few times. Written as DNA, the CDR3 is TGTGCCAGCAGCGTAGCCGGGACAGGGGGGACAGATACGCAGTATTTT. This translates into CASSVAGTGGTDTQYF. J is TRBJ2-3 and V is TRBV9; 11 nucleotides agree with TRBD1. CDR3 length equals 16 residues. The V and J ends lost 0 bases and 3 bases, in that order; junction bases with no gene match: 3. Per germline, CDR1 SGDLS and CDR2 YYNGEE.

The CDR3 bases are TGTGCCAGCAGCCTATTTGGGGGCGGGGAGACCCAGTACTTC. Translated: CASSLFGGGETQYF. V gene TRBV6-1 combines with J gene TRBJ2-5; D might be TRBD1 (6 bases). Trimming removed 6 bases at V and 5 bases at J, with 16 bases between. In germline, CDR1 is MNHNS, CDR2 SASEGT. The CDR3 consists of 14 residues.